Shown below are 29 T cell receptor beta chains from a single sample sequenced in a study of Tregs in tolerant kidney transplant recipients. Here immunoSEQ multiplex PCR was the method, and the copy in TCRdb shows in-frame clones only, minus some. Listed are under 35,000 clones; approximately 14% falls within the top ten. This material consisted of CD8+ T cells from blood, taken before the transplant. These receptors all stem from a human donor who received a combined kidney and bone marrow transplant.

On this clone: The CDR3 end lies 3 residues beyond the end of the read and is filled in from the germline J gene. The rearrangement joins TRBV20-1 to TRBJ2-1, with 8 bases that match TRBD2. This CDR3 is built from 16 residues. Germline V gene sequence: CDR1 DFQATT, CDR2 SNEGSKA (reference sequence). Losses at the gene ends were 3 bases for V and 0 bases for J; bases not matched to a gene: 7. CDR3 bases read: TGCAGTGCTAGGTACAGCGGGAGTGTCTCCTACAATGAG. Protein product: CSARYSGSVSYNE. The full CDR3 sequence reads CSARYSGSVSYNEQFF.

This clone ranks as medium-sized in terms of frequency. The read gets to within 3 residues of the CDR3 end, and the germline J gene fills in the rest. The chain couples TRBV30 to TRBJ2-3, with 7 bases that match TRBD2. This CDR3 is 15 amino acids long. The germline V gene encodes CDR1 GTSNPN and CDR2 SVGIG (reference sequence). With 1 base clipped from V and 0 bases from J, the junction kept 4 bases outside the gene matches. This CDR3 reads CAWSDSGFSTDTQYF. Incomplete CDR3 DNA: TGTGCCTGGAGTGATAGCGGGTTTAGCACAGATACG.

A note on this clone: Read data end 3 residues before the CDR3 end; the end is taken from the germline J gene. V and J are TRBV6-2 or TRBV6-3 and TRBJ2-7; possible D gene TRBD2, 5 bases. This CDR3 has 13 residues. Germline V gene lookup returns CDR1 MNHEY and CDR2 SVGEGT. Trimming removed 2 bases at V and 6 bases at J, with 11 bases between. CDR3 DNA, as far as it was read: TGTGCCAGCAGTTACCGTGGGCGGGTCGAG. Translating gives CASSYRGRVE. In full, the CDR3 is CASSYRGRVEQYF.

As to this clone: The CDR3 end falls 3 residues outside the read, so it is completed with the germline J gene. This rearrangement joins TRBV6-2 or TRBV6-3 to TRBJ2-1; D might be TRBD1 or TRBD2, each matching 5 bases. The length of the CDR3 is 13 residues. CDR1 MNHEY and CDR2 SVGEGT come from the germline V gene. V dropped 7 bases and J dropped 7 bases, with 14 bases sitting between them. The sequenced CDR3 bases are TGTGCCAGCACAAGGGGAGAGCAGAATGAG. Translated: CASTRGEQNE. The full CDR3 is CASTRGEQNEQFF.

Notes on this clone: Sequencing ends 3 residues short of the CDR3 end; the germline J gene provides the rest. V and J are TRBV29-1 and TRBJ1-2; weak D call: TRBD1 (5 bases). Trimming removed 2 bases at V and 6 bases at J, with 22 bases between. CDR1 SQVTM and CDR2 ANQGSEA come from the germline V gene. The CDR3 totals 16 residues. The sequenced CDR3 bases are TGCAGCGTTGAAAATGGGCAGGGAATTCAGAAGCATGGC. Residues: CSVENGQGIQKHG. The entire CDR3 reads CSVENGQGIQKHGYTF. Filled out from reference TRBV29-1 and TRBJ1-2, the complete variable domain reads SAVISQKPSRDICQRGTSLTIQCQVDSQVTMMFWYRQQPGQSLTLIATANQGSEATYESGFVIDKFPISRPNLTFSTLTVSNMSPEDSSIYLCSVENGQGIQKHGYTFGSGTRLTVV.

Note on this clone: The read finishes 3 residues shy of the CDR3 end, and the germline J gene is used to complete it. The chain links TRBV7-6 to TRBJ2-3, with 8 bases identical to TRBD2. J was trimmed by 1 base and V by 2 bases; bases with no gene match: 2. This CDR3 spans 15 amino acids. Germline V CDR1 and CDR2: SGHVS, FNYEAQ. CDR3 region: CASSLLSGGTDTQYF. CDR3 bases read: TGTGCCAGCAGCTTACTTAGCGGGGGCACAGATACG.

Turning to this clone: Read coverage stops 3 residues before the CDR3 terminus; the germline J gene supplies the remainder. The chain carries TRBV5-4 and TRBJ1-1, with TRBD1 matching over 9 bases. J was trimmed by 0 bases and V by 4 bases; bases with no gene match: 4. The CDR3 extends over 15 amino acids. Germline V gives CDR1 SGHNT, CDR2 YYREEE (reference sequence). CDR3 bases read: TGTGCCAGCAGCCCCACAGGGGGCATGAACACTGAA. Its protein is CASSPTGGMNTE. In full, the CDR3 reads CASSPTGGMNTEAFF.

For this clone: From the germline J gene comes the end of the CDR3, since the read stops 3 residues before it. The chain is built from TRBV7-6 and TRBJ2-7; 13 nucleotides agree with TRBD2. From germline, CDR1 is SGHVS and CDR2 FNYEAQ. This CDR3 has 15 residues. V gave up 5 bases and J gave up 6 bases; unmatched junction bases: 7. The covered CDR3 bases are TGTGCCAGCAGCCCCGGACTAGCGGGAGTGGGCGAG. Its protein product is CASSPGLAGVGE. The full-length CDR3 reads as CASSPGLAGVGEQYF.

About this clone itself: The read ends 3 residues shy of where the CDR3 ends; the end is completed using the germline J gene. The chain joins TRBV2 to TRBJ2-7; D remains unclear. The germline V gene has CDR1 SNHLY and CDR2 FYNNEI. Trimming took 4 bases from V and 4 from J, leaving 8 bases between them. CDR3 length: 12 amino acids. CDR3 DNA, as far as it was read: TGTGCCAGCAGTGCTTGGCATTACGAG. It yields the protein CASSAWHYE. The full CDR3 protein reads CASSAWHYEQYF.

Worth noting for this clone: Coverage ceases 3 residues before the CDR3 finishes, and the germline J gene fills in the end. The V call is TRBV5-4, the J call TRBJ2-7; 9 positions match TRBD1. The CDR3 covers 15 residues. Germline CDR1 SGHNT, CDR2 YYREEE (reference sequence). V trimming: 5 bases; J trimming: 2 bases; junction bases outside the gene matches: 8. CDR3 sequence reads: CASRAPGQGTYEQYF. The CDR3 DNA, read in part, is TGTGCCAGCAGGGCTCCGGGACAGGGAACCTACGAG. The entire variable domain, with the rest obtained from reference TRBV5-4 and TRBJ2-7, is as follows: ETGVTQSPTHLIKTRGQQVTLRCSSQSGHNTVSWYQQALGQGPQFIFQYYREEENGRGNFPPRFSGLQFPNYSSELNVNALELDDSALYLCASRAPGQGTYEQYFGPGTRLTVT.

Regarding this clone: The CDR3 end is not reached by the read, which stops 3 residues before it; the germline J gene fills it in. This chain uses TRBV10-1 with TRBJ1-3; D remains ambiguous. From germline, CDR1 is WNHNN and CDR2 SYGVQD (reference sequence). The CDR3 is 17 amino acids. The V end lost 6 bases, the J end lost 1 base, and 19 bases lay between the germline ends. The covered CDR3 bases are TGCGCCAGCAGCCAAGGATTTGGCGGTGATTCTGGAAACACC. The encoded protein is CASSQGFGGDSGNT. Given in full, the CDR3 is CASSQGFGGDSGNTIYF.

About this clone: The read ends 3 residues before the CDR3 terminus; that terminus is restored from the germline J gene. This sequence joins TRBV30 and TRBJ1-1; 8 bases line up with TRBD1. The length of the CDR3 is 15 residues. The germline V gene has CDR1 GTSNPN and CDR2 SVGIG (reference sequence). The V segment lost 1 base and the J segment 4 bases; nucleotides outside the gene matches: 8. CDR3 sequence reads: CAWSELTGVFTEAFF. The covered CDR3 bases are TGTGCCTGGAGTGAGTTGACAGGGGTTTTCACTGAA.

A remark on this clone: The sequence runs out 3 residues before the end of the CDR3; the remainder is reconstructed from the germline J gene. The chain carries TRBV12-3 or TRBV12-4 and TRBJ2-3, with TRBD1 as a possible D gene (6 bases). V shed 5 bases and J shed 2 bases, with 8 bases lying between them. The CDR3 runs 13 residues. CDR3: CASSEGHTDTQYF. The covered CDR3 bases are TGTGCCAGCAGTGAGGGACACACAGATACG.

Regarding this clone: With the read ending 3 residues before the CDR3 end, the germline J gene is used to fill in that end. The V and J genes are TRBV2 and TRBJ2-7; D remains unclear. Trimming took 1 base from V and 2 from J, leaving 6 bases between them. Germline lookup yields CDR1 SNHLY and CDR2 FYNNEI. The CDR3 runs 13 residues. The sequenced CDR3 bases are TGTGCCAGCAGTGAAGAGGGCGCCTACGAG. Translated, it gives CASSEEGAYE. Given in full, the CDR3 is CASSEEGAYEQYF.

A note on this clone: Read data end 3 residues before the CDR3 end; the end is taken from the germline J gene. The chain employs TRBV30 and TRBJ1-2, with 9 bases that match TRBD1. After removal of 5 bases from V and 1 base from J, the junction contained 8 bases not matched to a gene. The CDR3 is 15 residues long. Germline-derived CDR1 and CDR2 are GTSNPN and SVGIG (reference sequence). The CDR3: CAWLDRGRDNYGYTF. Incomplete CDR3 DNA: TGTGCCTGGCTGGACAGGGGAAGAGATAACTATGGC.

As for this clone: The CDR3 goes on 3 residues after the read ends, and that part is filled in from the germline J gene. The rearrangement joins TRBV6-1 to TRBJ1-5; D not resolved. Germline assignment: CDR1 MNHNS and CDR2 SASEGT. V dropped 4 bases and J dropped 3 bases, with 16 bases sitting between them. The CDR3 covers 16 residues. CDR3 protein: CASSARGSSHNQPQHF. CDR3 DNA, as far as it was read: TGTGCCAGCAGTGCTCGGGGTTCCAGCCACAATCAGCCC.

With regard to this clone: The junction does not match germline at one end; this may be a read error. The read terminates 3 residues ahead of where the CDR3 ends, so the germline J gene completes it. This chain links TRBV4-2 with TRBJ2-7, with 9 bases matching TRBD1. The V gene's germline CDR1 is LGHNA and CDR2 YNFKEQ. CDR3 length: 16 residues. CDR3 DNA (partial): TGCGCCAGCAGCCAAGAAGGGACAGGGTCCCCTAGCGAG. Protein product: CASSQEGTGSPSE. The CDR3 as a whole reads CASSQEGTGSPSEQYF.

With respect to this clone: The DNA ends 3 residues before the CDR3 does, and the rest of the CDR3 is filled in from the germline J gene. V gene TRBV5-4 combines with J gene TRBJ2-2; D unresolved. Deletions cut 1 base from V and 5 bases from J, with 3 bases between. The germline gives CDR1 SGHNT, CDR2 YYREEE (reference sequence). This CDR3 comprises 12 residues. The CDR3 loop is CASSLSTGELFF. CDR3 DNA, as far as it was read: TGTGCCAGCAGCTTGTCTACCGGGGAG.

To note about this clone: The CDR3 end falls 3 residues outside the read, so it is completed with the germline J gene. The chain carries TRBV10-1 and TRBJ2-5, with 8 bases aligning to TRBD1. The germline V gene encodes CDR1 WNHNN and CDR2 SYGVQD (reference sequence). The CDR3 is 16 residues long. Unmatched junction bases numbered 9, after V lost 6 bases and J lost 0 bases. CDR3: CASRAGQGLYQETQYF. Incomplete CDR3 DNA: TGCGCCAGCAGGGCCGGACAGGGCTTGTACCAAGAGACC.

About this clone itself: The CDR3 end falls 3 residues outside the read, so it is completed with the germline J gene. The gene calls are TRBV20-1 and TRBJ2-1; the match to TRBD2 covers 8 bases. The V segment lost 0 bases and the J segment 6 bases; nucleotides outside the gene matches: 7. This CDR3 spans 15 amino acids. Per germline, CDR1 DFQATT and CDR2 SNEGSKA (reference sequence). The sequenced part of the CDR3 DNA is TGCAGTGCTAGAGATACCGGGCTAGCGGGCAATGAG. As protein: CSARDTGLAGNE. The whole CDR3 region reads CSARDTGLAGNEQFF.

Concerning this clone: The read ends 3 residues early relative to the CDR3; the germline J gene fills the gap. This rearrangement joins TRBV19 to TRBJ1-5; TRBD1 matches at 8 bases. The CDR3 runs to 15 residues. Looked up from germline, CDR1 is LNHDA and CDR2 is SQIVND (reference sequence). V was clipped by 3 bases and J by 8 bases; unmatched bases: 9. This CDR3 reads CASSIVQGAREPQHF. Incomplete CDR3 DNA: TGTGCCAGTAGTATTGTCCAGGGGGCGAGGGAGCCC.

Concerning this clone: The read falls 3 residues short of the CDR3 end, and the missing part is taken from the germline J gene. V gene TRBV7-9 combines with J gene TRBJ2-1; D is possibly TRBD1 (5 bases). The CDR3 contains 14 residues. V was trimmed by 4 bases and J by 4 bases, leaving 11 bases between them. Germline CDR1 and CDR2: SEHNR and FQNEAQ (reference sequence). The part of the CDR3 DNA that was read is TGTGCCAGCAGCTCCAAAGGGGCGTACAATGAG. Translation: CASSSKGAYNE. The entire CDR3 reads CASSSKGAYNEQFF.

For this clone: The CDR3 is cut off 3 residues early in the read; its end comes from the germline J gene. The rearrangement uses TRBV7-9 and TRBJ2-7; D possibly corresponds to TRBD2 (6 bases). The CDR3 length is 14 residues. CDR1 SEHNR and CDR2 FQNEAQ come from the germline V gene (reference sequence). V lost 5 bases and J lost 4, with 15 bases in between. The covered CDR3 bases are TGTGCCAGCAGCGCCGGACTACCTCCATACGAG. Translated: CASSAGLPPYE. The whole CDR3 protein reads CASSAGLPPYEQYF.

The DNA read from the CDR3 is TGTGCCAGCAGTGAACGAGGACAGACCTCTGAGTATGGC. Its translation is CASSERGQTSEYG. The entire CDR3 protein is CASSERGQTSEYGYTF. The gene calls are TRBV6-1 and TRBJ1-2; TRBD1 might be the D (6 bases). The read halts 3 residues ahead of the CDR3 end, with the missing end drawn from the germline J gene. Trimming took 2 bases from V and 5 from J, leaving 18 bases between them. CDR1 is MNHNS and CDR2 is SASEGT in the germline V gene. The CDR3 is made up of 16 amino acids.

In regard to this clone: The read ends 3 residues before the CDR3 terminus; that terminus is restored from the germline J gene. This chain links TRBV7-9 with TRBJ1-1; 9 bases map to TRBD1. With V trimmed by 6 bases and J by 3 bases, 8 bases remained unmatched. The V gene's germline CDR1 is SEHNR and CDR2 FQNEAQ (reference sequence). This CDR3 is 15 amino acids long. CDR3 residues: CASRPGQGAYTEAFF. Partial CDR3 DNA: TGTGCCAGCAGACCGGGACAGGGAGCTTACACTGAA. Together with reference TRBV7-9 and TRBJ1-1, the CDR3 gives the full variable domain: DTGVSQNPRHKITKRGQNVTFRCDPISEHNRLYWYRQTLGQGPEFLTYFQNEAQLEKSRLLSDRFSAERPKGSFSTLEIQRTEQGDSAMYLCASRPGQGAYTEAFFGQGTRLTVV.

With regard to this clone: The CDR3 end is not reached by the read, which stops 3 residues before it; the germline J gene fills it in. J is TRBJ1-1 and V is TRBV29-1; tentative D call: TRBD1 (6 bases). Trimming cost V 7 bases and J 6 bases, with 18 bases left between them. The germline V gene encodes CDR1 SQVTM and CDR2 ANQGSEA. The CDR3 totals 13 residues. The CDR3 is CSAAPGTYSEAFF. The CDR3 DNA, read in part, is TGCAGCGCTGCCCCCGGGACATATTCTGAA.

As regards this clone: The missing CDR3 end, 3 residues past where the read stops, is filled in from the germline J gene. The chain has TRBV5-1 and TRBJ2-7; 8 bases agree with TRBD2. V was clipped by 1 base and J by 3 bases; unmatched bases: 9. Germline CDR1 is SGHRS and CDR2 is YFSETQ. The CDR3 length is 16 residues. CDR3 DNA (partial): TGCGCCAGCAGCTTGAGGGGGGAACTAGCGGTCTACGAG. It specifies CASSLRGELAVYE. The full CDR3 sequence reads CASSLRGELAVYEQYF.

Concerning this clone itself: The sequence runs out 3 residues before the end of the CDR3; the remainder is reconstructed from the germline J gene. The rearrangement links TRBV7-9 to TRBJ1-2; tentative D call: TRBD1 (5 bases). The CDR3 is 14 residues long. The V end was cut by 1 base, the J end by 6 bases, with 12 bases between. Germline loops: CDR1 SEHNR, CDR2 FQNEAQ (reference sequence). Partial CDR3 DNA: TGTGCCAGCAGCTTAGTTAATCAGGGTAATGGC. This sequence encodes CASSLVNQGNG. The complete CDR3 protein is CASSLVNQGNGYTF.

Details on this clone: The read gets to within 3 residues of the CDR3 end, and the germline J gene fills in the rest. The genes are TRBV28 and TRBJ2-5; maybe TRBD2 (6 bases). In germline, CDR1 is MDHEN, CDR2 SYDVKM. The germline V and J ends were trimmed by 4 bases and 5 bases, with 11 bases remaining between them. The CDR3 contains 13 residues. The CDR3 reads CASSWDSTETQYF. CDR3 bases read: TGTGCCAGCAGTTGGGACTCCACGGAGACC.